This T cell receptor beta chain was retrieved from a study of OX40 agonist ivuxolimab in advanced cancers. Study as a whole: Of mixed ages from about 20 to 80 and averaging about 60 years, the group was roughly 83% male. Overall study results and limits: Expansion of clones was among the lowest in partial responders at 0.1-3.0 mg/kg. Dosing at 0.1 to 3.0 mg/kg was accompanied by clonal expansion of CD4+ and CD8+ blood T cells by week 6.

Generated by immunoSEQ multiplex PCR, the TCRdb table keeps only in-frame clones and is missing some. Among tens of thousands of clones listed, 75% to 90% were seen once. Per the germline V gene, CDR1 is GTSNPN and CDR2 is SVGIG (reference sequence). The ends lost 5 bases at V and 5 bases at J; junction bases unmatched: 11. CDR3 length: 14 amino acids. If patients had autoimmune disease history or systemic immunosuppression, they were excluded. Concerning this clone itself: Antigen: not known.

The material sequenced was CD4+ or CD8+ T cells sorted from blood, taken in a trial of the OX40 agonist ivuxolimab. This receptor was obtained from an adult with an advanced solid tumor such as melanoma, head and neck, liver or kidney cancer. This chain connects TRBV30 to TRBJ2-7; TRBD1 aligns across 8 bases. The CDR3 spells CAWVRTGWSDEQYF. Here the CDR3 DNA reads TGTGCCTGGGTTAGGACAGGGTGGTCGGACGAGCAGTACTTC.